A selection of T cell receptor beta chains follows, all from one sample in a study of post-analysis software for immune sequencing data. TCRdb re-called the PCR reads with MiXCR, one entry per CDR3 protein. The sample contains under 900,000 distinct CDR3 sequences, 53% of which appear only once. The sequenced sample consisted of blood. These receptors all come from a girl aged 5 to 17 with multiple sclerosis. The CDR3 runs from the conserved cysteine through the conserved F or W. The order of the fields is J gene, clone size, V gene, D gene, CDR3 protein, CDR3 DNA. A D gene is named only where the DNA matches it firmly. The listing skips clone size in some rows; elsewhere it reads once, few, many or a size class.

TRBJ2-1 . TRBV12-3/TRBV12-4 . CASSPDINNEQFF TGTGCCAGCAGTCCCGACATCAACAATGAGCAGTTCTTC
TRBJ1-2 . TRBV6-6 TRBD1 CATTPPLTGRRGGYTF TGTGCCACTACCCCACCCTTGACAGGGAGAAGGGGAGGCTACACCTTC
TRBJ2-7 few TRBV20-1 TRBD2 CSALIAGVDYEQYF TGCAGTGCCTTAATAGCGGGGGTGGACTACGAGCAGTACTTC
TRBJ1-1 . TRBV29-1 TRBD1 CSVVDRAARSFMNTEAFF TGCAGCGTTGTTGACAGGGCAGCCCGTTCCTTCATGAACACTGAAGCTTTCTTT
TRBJ2-2 . TRBV10-3 TRBD2 CAIGTSGRAGGELFF TGTGCCATCGGGACTAGCGGGAGGGCCGGCGGGGAGCTGTTTTTT
TRBJ2-3 few TRBV20-1 . CSARVLALVGTQYF TGCAGTGCTAGAGTGCTAGCGTTGGTGGGTACGCAGTATTTT
TRBJ2-5 . TRBV5-1 . CASSLASGDRETQYF TGCGCCAGCAGCTTGGCTTCGGGGGATCGGGAGACCCAGTACTTC
TRBJ2-5 few TRBV20-1 . CSARDSGGPQETQYF TGCAGTGCTAGAGATTCTGGCGGACCTCAAGAGACCCAGTACTTC
TRBJ2-7 few TRBV20-1 . CSAKVGRNHYEQYF TGCAGTGCTAAGGTGGGACGGAACCACTACGAGCAGTACTTC
TRBJ1-6 . TRBV6-6 . CASRLTLDYNSPLHF TGTGCCAGCAGGCTGACGTTGGACTATAATTCACCCCTCCACTTT
TRBJ2-7 few TRBV20-1 TRBD2 CSARGLAGAHNEQYF TGCAGTGCTAGGGGACTAGCGGGGGCCCATAACGAGCAGTACTTC
TRBJ2-3 . TRBV15 TRBD2 CATSSGTSGRTTDTQYF TGTGCCACCAGCAGTGGGACTAGCGGGAGAACCACAGATACGCAGTATTTT
TRBJ1-5 . TRBV20-1 . CSAGDSEQPQHF TGCAGTGCTGGGGATTCGGAGCAGCCCCAGCATTTT
TRBJ1-1 once TRBV12-3/TRBV12-4 TRBD1 CASSLEEGAAEVFF TGTGCCAGCAGTTTAGAGGAGGGGGCGGCTGAAGTTTTCTTT
TRBJ2-3 few TRBV20-1 . CSADRAGLPRPGAQYF TGCAGTGCTGACCGAGCGGGACTGCCCCGTCCAGGGGCGCAGTATTTT
TRBJ2-2 . TRBV20-1 . CSASFLGGELFF TGCAGTGCTAGTTTCTTAGGAGGGGAGCTGTTTTTT
TRBJ1-2 . TRBV20-1 TRBD1 CSVPTGGQPRGYTF TGCAGTGTCCCGACAGGGGGCCAACCGCGAGGCTACACCTTC
TRBJ1-2 . TRBV12-3/TRBV12-4 TRBD1 CASRLQGNYGYTF TGTGCCAGCAGGTTACAGGGGAACTATGGCTACACCTTC
TRBJ2-1 . TRBV14 . CASSPPWGFYEQFF TGTGCCAGCAGCCCCCCATGGGGCTTCTATGAGCAGTTCTTC
TRBJ2-1 . TRBV5-1 . CASSLALRGGEQFF TGCGCCAGCAGCTTGGCTCTCCGGGGAGGTGAGCAGTTCTTC
TRBJ2-1 once TRBV3-1 . CASSQDRGGAVNEQFF TGTGCCAGCAGCCAAGATAGGGGCGGGGCCGTCAATGAGCAGTTCTTC
TRBJ2-3 . TRBV10-3 TRBD2 CAISNSSGGAYTQYF TGTGCCATCAGTAACAGTAGCGGGGGGGCTTATACGCAGTATTTT
TRBJ2-1 . TRBV20-1 . CSARPHVSDEASSSYNEQFF TGCAGTGCTAGACCCCACGTAAGCGACGAGGCCTCCAGCTCCTACAATGAGCAGTTCTTC
TRBJ2-3 few TRBV12-3/TRBV12-4 . CASRTDTPKQYF TGTGCCAGCAGGACGGACACCCCAAAGCAGTATTTT
TRBJ2-1 . TRBV27 . CASSTLTSLVGEQFF TGTGCCAGCAGTACGCTAACTAGTTTAGTTGGTGAGCAGTTCTTC
TRBJ1-1 . TRBV6-5 . CAVKFDVLTEAFF TGTGCCGTCAAATTCGACGTTCTCACTGAAGCTTTCTTT
TRBJ2-1 . TRBV7-2 . CASSLRGFRVDEQFF TGTGCCAGCAGCTTGAGGGGGTTCCGGGTTGATGAGCAGTTCTTC
TRBJ2-3 once TRBV6-5 TRBD1 CASSPLRGPDTQYF TGTGCCAGCAGTCCCCTAAGGGGGCCAGATACGCAGTATTTT
TRBJ1-5 once TRBV12-5 . CASGRDNQPQHF TGTGCTAGTGGAAGGGACAATCAGCCCCAGCATTTT
TRBJ2-1 few TRBV5-1 . CASSSPGSNEQFF TGCGCCAGCAGCTCTCCGGGGTCCAATGAGCAGTTCTTC
TRBJ1-2 . TRBV6-5 . CASSYSGETGYTF TGTGCCAGCAGTTACTCCGGGGAGACTGGCTACACCTTC
TRBJ2-7 . TRBV29-1 . CSVEDGQTYEQYF TGCAGCGTTGAAGATGGGCAGACCTACGAGCAGTACTTC
TRBJ2-1 . TRBV29-1 . CSGRKTQYNEQFF TGCAGCGGGCGTAAGACCCAATACAATGAGCAGTTCTTC
TRBJ1-1 . TRBV29-1 TRBD1 CSAGQGRIMNTEAFF TGCAGCGCCGGACAGGGGCGCATCATGAACACTGAAGCTTTCTTT
TRBJ1-2 . TRBV6-2/TRBV6-3 TRBD1 CASSYSPSGTDSNYGYTF TGTGCCAGCAGTTACTCCCCATCCGGGACAGATTCGAACTATGGCTACACCTTC
TRBJ2-7 few TRBV5-1 TRBD1 CASSEGQGAHEQYF TGCGCCAGCAGCGAGGGACAGGGGGCCCACGAGCAGTACTTC
TRBJ2-7 once TRBV12-3/TRBV12-4 TRBD1 CASGQGTSYEQYF TGTGCCAGCGGACAGGGAACCTCCTACGAGCAGTACTTC
TRBJ2-1 . TRBV7-9 . CASSLVLALNNEQFF TGTGCCAGCAGCTTAGTGCTAGCTTTAAACAATGAGCAGTTCTTC
TRBJ2-7 few TRBV20-1 TRBD2 CSARDRTSGNYEQYF TGCAGTGCTAGAGATCGGACTAGCGGGAACTACGAGCAGTACTTC
TRBJ2-6 . TRBV7-9 TRBD1 CASSPLLGQEVSGANVRTF TGTGCCAGCAGCCCCCTCCTCGGACAGGAAGTCTCTGGGGCCAACGTCCGGACTTTC
TRBJ2-7 . TRBV20-1 TRBD2 CSANNGRAPYEQYF TGCAGTGCTAATAACGGGAGGGCCCCATACGAGCAGTACTTC
TRBJ2-7 few TRBV18 TRBD1 CASSPPAGGGSYEQYF TGTGCCAGCTCACCACCGGCAGGGGGTGGCTCCTACGAGCAGTACTTC
TRBJ2-1 few TRBV29-1 TRBD1 CSVVDRTGGVYEQFF TGCAGCGTTGTGGATAGGACAGGGGGCGTGTATGAGCAGTTCTTC
TRBJ2-5 few TRBV7-7 TRBD1 CASSTRQGSGDQETQYF TGTGCCAGCAGCACCCGACAGGGTTCAGGGGACCAAGAGACCCAGTACTTC
TRBJ1-2 . TRBV27 . CASSRWTADGYTF TGTGCCAGCAGTCGTTGGACAGCCGATGGCTACACCTTC
TRBJ1-5 . TRBV19 . CASSFAGPEQHF TGTGCCAGTAGTTTCGCAGGGCCGGAGCAGCATTTT